This TCR beta chain originates from a study of response to subunit inactivated influenza vaccine (dated by TCRdb to the late 2010s). For the wider study: The study used deep quantitative T cell receptor repertoire profiling to track responses to a trivalent subunit inactivated influenza vaccine. The paper as a whole reports these results and caveats: The authors suggested that each seasonal influenza vaccination may recruit only a limited number of new T cells.

Relative to germline, V is missing 1 base and J is missing 1 base, with 3 bases of the junction outside any gene match. Its CDR3 holds 16 amino acids, cysteine through phenylalanine. The sequence is cut down to CDR3 DNA, 48 bases in frame from base 1. Reading the germline V gene (reference sequence) gives CDR1 DFQATT and CDR2 SNEGSKA. This clonotype was detected many times. Its binding antigen is unknown. No base quality values were provided; no much bigger clone lies one nucleotide off. The protocol used for the library was RT-PCR. This sample was sequenced with an Illumina HiSeq 2500. Using fastp at Q25 and MiXCR, TCRdb reprocessed the public reads and kept productive beta chains. Each CDR3 protein appears once, grouped with its most common genes and DNA. The sample table lists about 540,000 distinct CDR3 sequences, approximately 22% of them with a count of one. The ten largest clones take up under 3.5% of the sample.

The sample also formed part of further work on T cells expressing NK-cell markers. The second publication reports: TCR beta cDNA libraries were made by 5'RACE template switching that added a universal primer site and unique molecular identifiers. Three sorted T-cell subsets (CD3+CD56+NKG2C+, CD3+CD56+NKG2C- and CD3+CD56-NKG2C+) from roughly eight donors had their TCR beta-chain repertoires profiled. Of the eight sequenced donors, seven were found to be HCMV-seropositive and one was found to be HCMV-seronegative. To restrict sorting to alphabetaTCR-expressing T cells, an anti-gammadeltaTCR antibody was added in several experiments. In about six donors, the dominant CD3+CD56+NKG2C+ clonotypes were found to rank among the top 10 CD8+ clonotypes and to make up 1.0-7.0% of CD8+ T cells. Those dominant clonotypes were again the most abundant among CD3+CD56-NKG2C+ cells in a few donors, at about 25-60.1%. Whether the expanded NKG2C-expressing T cell clones were specific for HCMV antigens was left unclear. All eight donors whose samples were sequenced were randomly selected healthy volunteers, three of them men and five women. HCMV-specific IgG was detected in serum with a commercial ELISA kit to determine HCMV serostatus. Peripheral blood mononuclear cells were isolated from blood by Ficoll density gradient centrifugation. Magnetic immunoseparation with Miltenyi isolation kits was used to isolate CD4+ and CD8+ T cells from PBMC. Synthesis of cDNA was primed from the TCR beta constant segment and was followed by two consecutive PCR amplification steps. The libraries were sequenced on Illumina HiSeq 2000/2500, MiSeq or NextSeq, producing 2 x 150 bp reads. Reads were demultiplexed and grouped by UMI with MIGEC, and clonotypes were assembled and quantified with MiTCR. Only TCR cDNA sequences supported by at least two reads were kept to exclude erroneous sequences. Downstream repertoire analysis used the tcR package, and clonotypes were matched across fractions by CDR3 nucleotide sequence plus V segment. VDJmatch was used to annotate antigen specificity against VDJdb, with one amino acid substitution in CDR3 allowed.

This specimen was CD4+ T cells sorted from PBMCs, taken roughly 12 days after vaccination. The chain uses TRBV20-1 and TRBJ2-1, with TRBD2 identical over 11 junction bases. The sequence was obtained from a man between 45 and 60 years old who received an inactivated influenza vaccine. Donor details come from another sample of the same person, matched by shared clones. CDR3 region: CSARVLAGGSYNEQFF. The base sequence is TGCAGTGCTAGAGTATTAGCGGGGGGGTCCTACAATGAGCAGTTCTTC.